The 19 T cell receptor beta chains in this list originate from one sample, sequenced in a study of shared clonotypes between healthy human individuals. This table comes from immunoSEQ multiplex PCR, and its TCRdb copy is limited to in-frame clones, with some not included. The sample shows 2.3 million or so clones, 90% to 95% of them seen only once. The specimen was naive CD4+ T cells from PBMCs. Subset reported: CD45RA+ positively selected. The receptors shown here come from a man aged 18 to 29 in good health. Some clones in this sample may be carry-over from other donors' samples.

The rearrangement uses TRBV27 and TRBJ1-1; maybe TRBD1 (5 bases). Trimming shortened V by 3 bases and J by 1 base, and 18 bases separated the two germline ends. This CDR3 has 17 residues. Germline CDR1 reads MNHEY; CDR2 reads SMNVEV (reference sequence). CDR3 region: CASSFSYRGGRNTEAFF. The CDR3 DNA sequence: TGTGCCAGCAGTTTTAGTTATCGGGGCGGTAGGAACACTGAAGCTTTCTTT.

This CDR3 reads CASLGLPKTSGANVLTF. The CDR3 coding sequence is TGTGCCAGCCTGGGGCTCCCTAAAACCTCTGGGGCCAACGTCCTGACTTTC. The gene calls are TRBV7-9 and TRBJ2-6; a weak D match, TRBD1 (5 bases). In germline, CDR1 is SEHNR, CDR2 FQNEAQ (reference sequence). The CDR3 spans 17 residues. Trimming took off 8 bases at V and 0 bases at J, with 17 bases between the two ends.

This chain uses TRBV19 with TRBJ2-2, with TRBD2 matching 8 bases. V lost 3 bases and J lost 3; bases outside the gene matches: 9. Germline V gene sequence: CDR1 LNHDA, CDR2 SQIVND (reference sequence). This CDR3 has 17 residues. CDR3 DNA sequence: TGTGCCAGTAGTATGACCCACCGGGGGGGGGACACCGGGGAGCTGTTTTTT. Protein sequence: CASSMTHRGGDTGELFF. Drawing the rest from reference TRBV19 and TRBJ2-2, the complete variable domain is DGGITQSPKYLFRKEGQNVTLSCEQNLNHDAMYWYRQDPGQGLRLIYYSQIVNDFQKGDIAEGYSVSREKKESFPLTVTSAQKNPTAFYLCASSMTHRGGDTGELFFGEGSRLTVL.

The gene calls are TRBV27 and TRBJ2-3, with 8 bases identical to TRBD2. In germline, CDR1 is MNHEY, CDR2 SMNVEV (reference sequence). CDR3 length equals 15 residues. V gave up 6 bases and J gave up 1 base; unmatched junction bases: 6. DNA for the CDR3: TGTGCCAGCAGCAGACTAGCGTGGGGCACAGATACGCAGTATTTT. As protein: CASSRLAWGTDTQYF.

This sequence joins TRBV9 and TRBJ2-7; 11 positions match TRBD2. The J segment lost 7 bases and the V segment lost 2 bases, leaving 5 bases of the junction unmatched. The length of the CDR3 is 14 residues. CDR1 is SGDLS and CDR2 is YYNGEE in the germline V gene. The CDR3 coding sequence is TGTGCCAGCAGCGTGGGACTAGCGGCTGGGGAGCAGTACTTC. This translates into CASSVGLAAGEQYF.

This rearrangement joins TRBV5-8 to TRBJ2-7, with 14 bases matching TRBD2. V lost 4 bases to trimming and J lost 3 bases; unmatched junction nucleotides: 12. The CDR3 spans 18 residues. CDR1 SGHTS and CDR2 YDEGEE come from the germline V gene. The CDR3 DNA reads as TGTGCCAGCAGCCGAAGAGGGGGACTAGCGGGAGATTTCTACGAGCAGTACTTC. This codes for CASSRRGGLAGDFYEQYF.

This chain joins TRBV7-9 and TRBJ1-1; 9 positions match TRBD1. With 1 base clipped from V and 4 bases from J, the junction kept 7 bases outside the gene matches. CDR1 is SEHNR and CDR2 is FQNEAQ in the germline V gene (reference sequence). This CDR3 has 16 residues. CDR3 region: CASSLGGQGGTTEAFF. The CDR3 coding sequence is TGTGCCAGCAGCTTAGGGGGACAGGGAGGGACCACTGAAGCTTTCTTT.

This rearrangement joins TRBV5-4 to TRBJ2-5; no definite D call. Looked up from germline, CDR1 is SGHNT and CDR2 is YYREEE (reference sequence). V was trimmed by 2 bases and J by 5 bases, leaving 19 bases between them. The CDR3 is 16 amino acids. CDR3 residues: CASSLNGGSGGETQYF. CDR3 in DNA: TGTGCCAGCAGCTTAAACGGCGGTTCAGGTGGTGAGACCCAGTACTTC.

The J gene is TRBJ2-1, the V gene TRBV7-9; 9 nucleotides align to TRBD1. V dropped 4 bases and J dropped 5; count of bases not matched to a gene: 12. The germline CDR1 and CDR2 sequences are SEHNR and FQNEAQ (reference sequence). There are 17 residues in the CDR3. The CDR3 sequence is CASSWESGTGYNNEQFF. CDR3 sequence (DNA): TGTGCCAGCAGCTGGGAGTCCGGGACAGGGTATAACAATGAGCAGTTCTTC.

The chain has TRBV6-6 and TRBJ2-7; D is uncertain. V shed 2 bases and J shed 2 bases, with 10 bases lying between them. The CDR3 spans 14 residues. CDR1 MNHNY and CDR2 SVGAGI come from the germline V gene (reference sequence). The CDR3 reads CASSYLGSTYEQYF. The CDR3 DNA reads TGTGCCAGCAGTTACCTGGGATCCACCTACGAGCAGTACTTC.

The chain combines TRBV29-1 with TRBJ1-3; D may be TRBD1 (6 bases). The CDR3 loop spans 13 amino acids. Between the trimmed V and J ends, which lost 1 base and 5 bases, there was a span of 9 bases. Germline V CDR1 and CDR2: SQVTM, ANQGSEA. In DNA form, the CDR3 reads TGCAGCGTTGAAGGGACAGCGAGAAACACCATATATTTT. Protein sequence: CSVEGTARNTIYF.

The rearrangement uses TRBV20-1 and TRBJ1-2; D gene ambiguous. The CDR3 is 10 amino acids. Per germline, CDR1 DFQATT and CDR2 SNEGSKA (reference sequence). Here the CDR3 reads CSFRNYGYTF. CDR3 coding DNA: TGCAGCTTTAGGAACTATGGCTACACCTTC.

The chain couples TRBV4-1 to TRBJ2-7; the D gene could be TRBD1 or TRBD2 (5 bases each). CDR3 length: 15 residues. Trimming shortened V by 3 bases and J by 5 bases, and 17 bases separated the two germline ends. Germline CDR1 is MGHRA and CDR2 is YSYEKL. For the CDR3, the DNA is TGCGCCAGCAGCCAGGACCGGGACCCCCTCCACGAGCAGTACTTC. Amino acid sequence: CASSQDRDPLHEQYF.

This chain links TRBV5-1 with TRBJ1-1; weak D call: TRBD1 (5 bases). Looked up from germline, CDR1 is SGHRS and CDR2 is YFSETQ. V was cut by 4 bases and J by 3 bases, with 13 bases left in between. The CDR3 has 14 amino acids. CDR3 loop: CASSPNRGYTEAFF. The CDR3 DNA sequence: TGCGCCAGCAGCCCCAATCGGGGCTACACTGAAGCTTTCTTT.

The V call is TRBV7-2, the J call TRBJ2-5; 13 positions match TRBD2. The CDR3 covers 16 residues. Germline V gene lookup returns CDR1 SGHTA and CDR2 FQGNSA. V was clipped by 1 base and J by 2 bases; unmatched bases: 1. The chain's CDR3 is CASSLGGLAGQETQYF. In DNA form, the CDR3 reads TGTGCCAGCAGCTTAGGGGGACTAGCGGGACAAGAGACCCAGTACTTC.

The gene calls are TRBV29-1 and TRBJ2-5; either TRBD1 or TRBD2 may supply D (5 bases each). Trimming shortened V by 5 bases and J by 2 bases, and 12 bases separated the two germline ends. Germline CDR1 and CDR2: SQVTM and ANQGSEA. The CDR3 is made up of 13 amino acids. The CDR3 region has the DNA TGCAGCGTTTTCGGGGCCTGGCAAGAGACCCAGTACTTC. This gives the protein CSVFGAWQETQYF.

The CDR3 is CASSFGQAQGNTEAFF. As DNA, the CDR3 is TGCGCCAGCAGCTTTGGACAGGCCCAAGGGAACACTGAAGCTTTCTTT. The chain carries TRBV5-1 and TRBJ1-1, with 7 bases identical to TRBD1. Germline CDR1 is SGHRS and CDR2 is YFSETQ. The ends lost 2 bases at V and 1 base at J; junction bases unmatched: 8. The CDR3 has 16 residues.

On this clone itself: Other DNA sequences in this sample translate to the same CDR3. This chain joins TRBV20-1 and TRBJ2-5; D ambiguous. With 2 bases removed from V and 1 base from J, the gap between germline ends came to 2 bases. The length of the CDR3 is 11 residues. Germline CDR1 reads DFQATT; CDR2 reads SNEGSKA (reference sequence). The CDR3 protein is CSARRQETQYF. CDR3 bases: TGCAGTGCTAGACGCCAAGAGACCCAGTACTTC.

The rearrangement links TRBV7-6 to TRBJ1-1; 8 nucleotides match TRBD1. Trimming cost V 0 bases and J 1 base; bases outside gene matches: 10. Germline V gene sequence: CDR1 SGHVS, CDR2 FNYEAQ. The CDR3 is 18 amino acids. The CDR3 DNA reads TGTGCCAGCAGCTTAGCCGGGACAGGACGGCGACCGAACACTGAAGCTTTCTTT. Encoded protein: CASSLAGTGRRPNTEAFF.